These T cell receptor beta chains were read from a single sample in a study of spatial heterogeneity in lung cancer. Via MiXCR, TCRdb re-called the 5' RACE reads, giving one row per CDR3 protein. Of just over 70,000 distinct CDR3 sequences listed, about 9.5% are singletons. This sample comprised PBMCs, obtained at follow-up. The receptors stem from a female donor with early-stage non-small cell lung cancer. CDR3s include the opening cysteine and the closing phenylalanine or tryptophan. D genes are given only for firm matches. The size of a clone is reported for some rows only, either as once, few or many, or as a class for expanded clones.

abundance: many
d_gene: -
v_gene: TRBV28
j_gene: TRBJ2-1
CDR3nt: TGTGCCAGCAGTTGGACAGCGTTGGGGAATGAGCAGTTCTTC
CDR3aa: CASSWTALGNEQFF

abundance: many
d_gene: -
v_gene: TRBV2
j_gene: TRBJ2-1
CDR3nt: TGTGCCAGCAGATTAGCGGTCCGTGGGTTCTTC
CDR3aa: CASRLAVRGFF

abundance: -
d_gene: -
v_gene: TRBV10-3
j_gene: TRBJ2-7
CDR3nt: TGTGCCATCATGATGGGGTTAAGCTACGAGCAGTACTTC
CDR3aa: CAIMMGLSYEQYF

abundance: many
d_gene: -
v_gene: TRBV5-1
j_gene: TRBJ2-1
CDR3nt: TGCGCCAGCAGCTTGGACTTGCCGGAAAGCTCCTACAATGAGCAGTTCTTC
CDR3aa: CASSLDLPESSYNEQFF

abundance: few
d_gene: -
v_gene: TRBV7-9
j_gene: TRBJ2-5
CDR3nt: TGTGCCAGCAGCCAATCCGAGACCCAGTACTTC
CDR3aa: CASSQSETQYF

abundance: many
d_gene: TRBD2
v_gene: TRBV12-3/TRBV12-4
j_gene: TRBJ2-2
CDR3nt: TGTGCCAGCAGTTTGGCGGGAGCTGGGGAGCTGTTTTTT
CDR3aa: CASSLAGAGELFF

abundance: many
d_gene: -
v_gene: TRBV14
j_gene: TRBJ2-2
CDR3nt: TGTGCCAGCAATGGGTACACCGGGGAGCTGTTTTTT
CDR3aa: CASNGYTGELFF

abundance: many
d_gene: TRBD2
v_gene: TRBV3-1
j_gene: TRBJ2-3
CDR3nt: TGTGCCAGCAGCTTCAGCGGGAGACCAGATACGCAGTATTTT
CDR3aa: CASSFSGRPDTQYF

abundance: few
d_gene: -
v_gene: TRBV6-5
j_gene: TRBJ2-7
CDR3nt: TGTGCCAGCAAGACCGACGGCGCCTCCTACGAGCAGTACTTC
CDR3aa: CASKTDGASYEQYF

abundance: many
d_gene: -
v_gene: TRBV28
j_gene: TRBJ2-3
CDR3nt: TGTGCCAGCAGTTTACCGGGAGTCGGGGCAGATACGCAGTATTTT
CDR3aa: CASSLPGVGADTQYF

abundance: few
d_gene: -
v_gene: TRBV3-1
j_gene: TRBJ1-3
CDR3nt: TGTGCCAGCAGCCATTGGACAGTCCTCTCTGGAAACACCATATATTTT
CDR3aa: CASSHWTVLSGNTIYF

abundance: many
d_gene: TRBD2
v_gene: TRBV10-3
j_gene: TRBJ2-3
CDR3nt: TGTGCCATCACGGGACTAGCGGGCACAGATACGCAGTATTTT
CDR3aa: CAITGLAGTDTQYF

abundance: -
d_gene: -
v_gene: TRBV5-1
j_gene: TRBJ1-4
CDR3nt: TGCGCCAGCAGCTTGGCCGGGACTGGCGAGGAAAAACTGTTTTTT
CDR3aa: CASSLAGTGEEKLFF

abundance: many
d_gene: -
v_gene: TRBV12-3/TRBV12-4
j_gene: TRBJ2-3
CDR3nt: TGTGCCAGTGTGACGGGGGCCACAGATACGCAGTATTTT
CDR3aa: CASVTGATDTQYF

abundance: -
d_gene: -
v_gene: TRBV6-5
j_gene: TRBJ2-7
CDR3nt: TGTGCCAGCAGTTACCTCCACGAGCAGTACTTC
CDR3aa: CASSYLHEQYF

abundance: -
d_gene: -
v_gene: TRBV3-1
j_gene: TRBJ2-5
CDR3nt: TGTGCCAGCAGCCTCCCCGGAGAGACCCAGTACTTC
CDR3aa: CASSLPGETQYF

abundance: many
d_gene: TRBD2
v_gene: TRBV29-1
j_gene: TRBJ2-1
CDR3nt: TGCAGCGTTGAAAAGGCGGATAGCGGGGGTCGGGATGAGCAGTTCTTC
CDR3aa: CSVEKADSGGRDEQFF

abundance: -
d_gene: -
v_gene: TRBV18
j_gene: TRBJ1-1
CDR3nt: TGTGCCAGCTCACCACCCGGGGGGTTCACTGAAGCTTTCTTT
CDR3aa: CASSPPGGFTEAFF

abundance: -
d_gene: TRBD2
v_gene: TRBV15
j_gene: TRBJ2-1
CDR3nt: TGTGCCACCAGCAGCTTAGCGGGGTCCTACAATGAGCAGTTCTTC
CDR3aa: CATSSLAGSYNEQFF

abundance: few
d_gene: -
v_gene: TRBV4-1
j_gene: TRBJ2-5
CDR3nt: TGCGCCAGCAGTCTTGACGGGGCGTGGGGCCAGTACTTC
CDR3aa: CASSLDGAWGQYF

abundance: many
d_gene: TRBD2
v_gene: TRBV6-5
j_gene: TRBJ2-1
CDR3nt: TGTGCCAGCAGACCTTGGGACTACCAGAGCTCCTACAATGAGCAGTTCTTC
CDR3aa: CASRPWDYQSSYNEQFF

abundance: many
d_gene: TRBD2
v_gene: TRBV7-2
j_gene: TRBJ2-1
CDR3nt: TGTGCCAGCAGGACCCGGACTAGCGGGAACCATGAGCAGTTCTTC
CDR3aa: CASRTRTSGNHEQFF

abundance: -
d_gene: -
v_gene: TRBV10-1
j_gene: TRBJ2-2
CDR3nt: TGCGCCAGCAAAAAAACAGCGGACGGGGAGCTGTTTTTT
CDR3aa: CASKKTADGELFF

abundance: many
d_gene: TRBD1
v_gene: TRBV12-3/TRBV12-4
j_gene: TRBJ1-5
CDR3nt: TGTGCCAGCACCCGGGACAGACGCAATCAGCCCCAGCATTTT
CDR3aa: CASTRDRRNQPQHF

abundance: -
d_gene: -
v_gene: TRBV20-1
j_gene: TRBJ2-7
CDR3nt: TGCAGTGCTAGTAAAGGCTCTCGCTTCTCCTACGAGCAGTACTTC
CDR3aa: CSASKGSRFSYEQYF

abundance: few
d_gene: TRBD1
v_gene: TRBV20-1
j_gene: TRBJ1-5
CDR3nt: TGCAGTGCAAGACAGGGGGTTGGTCAGCCCCAGCATTTT
CDR3aa: CSARQGVGQPQHF

abundance: many
d_gene: TRBD2
v_gene: TRBV7-6
j_gene: TRBJ2-1
CDR3nt: TGTGCCAGCAGCCCGGAAGCGGGAGTCGACAATGAGCAGTTCTTC
CDR3aa: CASSPEAGVDNEQFF

abundance: few
d_gene: -
v_gene: TRBV19
j_gene: TRBJ1-5
CDR3nt: TGTGCCAGTAACGGGTTTAGCAATCAGCCCCAGCATTTT
CDR3aa: CASNGFSNQPQHF

abundance: many
d_gene: -
v_gene: TRBV2
j_gene: TRBJ2-6
CDR3nt: TGTGCCAGCAGTGAAAGTACGTTCCTCTCTGGGGCCAACGTCCTGACTTTC
CDR3aa: CASSESTFLSGANVLTF

abundance: many
d_gene: -
v_gene: TRBV7-8
j_gene: TRBJ2-3
CDR3nt: TGTGCCAGCAGTTCCCCCTTGCGCGGGTTCGCAGATACGCAGTATTTT
CDR3aa: CASSSPLRGFADTQYF

abundance: many
d_gene: -
v_gene: TRBV19
j_gene: TRBJ2-7
CDR3nt: TGTGCCAGTAGTATAGGGCAACTCTACGAGCAGTACTTC
CDR3aa: CASSIGQLYEQYF

abundance: many
d_gene: -
v_gene: TRBV3-1
j_gene: TRBJ2-7
CDR3nt: TGTGCCAGCAGCCCCGGGTGGGAGCAGTACTTC
CDR3aa: CASSPGWEQYF

abundance: many
d_gene: -
v_gene: TRBV25-1
j_gene: TRBJ1-2
CDR3nt: TGTGCCAGCACCCCCAGGGACCGCTATGGCTACACCTTC
CDR3aa: CASTPRDRYGYTF

abundance: few
d_gene: -
v_gene: TRBV19
j_gene: TRBJ1-2
CDR3nt: TGTGCCAGTAGTATACGTTTAGAAAACTATGGCTACACCTTC
CDR3aa: CASSIRLENYGYTF

abundance: many
d_gene: -
v_gene: TRBV29-1
j_gene: TRBJ1-1
CDR3nt: TGCAGCGTGAATACTGAAGCTTTCTTT
CDR3aa: CSVNTEAFF

abundance: -
d_gene: TRBD1
v_gene: TRBV11-2
j_gene: TRBJ1-4
CDR3nt: TGTGCCAGCAGCTCCCGGACAGGGAATGAAAAACTGTTTTTT
CDR3aa: CASSSRTGNEKLFF

abundance: many
d_gene: -
v_gene: TRBV20-1
j_gene: TRBJ2-3
CDR3nt: TGCAGTGCTAGAGATCAAGATACGCAGTATTTT
CDR3aa: CSARDQDTQYF

abundance: many
d_gene: -
v_gene: TRBV7-2
j_gene: TRBJ2-5
CDR3nt: TGTGCCAGCAGCCCCCGACTTCGGGAGACCCAGTACTTC
CDR3aa: CASSPRLRETQYF

abundance: many
d_gene: -
v_gene: TRBV7-9
j_gene: TRBJ2-5
CDR3nt: TGTGCCAGCAGCTTAGACGACCAAGAGACCCAGTACTTC
CDR3aa: CASSLDDQETQYF

abundance: -
d_gene: -
v_gene: TRBV3-1
j_gene: TRBJ1-4
CDR3nt: TGTGCCAGCAGCCTAAGGGGATTCGAAAAACTGTTTTTT
CDR3aa: CASSLRGFEKLFF

abundance: once
d_gene: -
v_gene: TRBV7-9
j_gene: TRBJ2-5
CDR3nt: TGTGCCAGCAGCTTAGTGGCCCTAACCCAGTACTTC
CDR3aa: CASSLVALTQYF